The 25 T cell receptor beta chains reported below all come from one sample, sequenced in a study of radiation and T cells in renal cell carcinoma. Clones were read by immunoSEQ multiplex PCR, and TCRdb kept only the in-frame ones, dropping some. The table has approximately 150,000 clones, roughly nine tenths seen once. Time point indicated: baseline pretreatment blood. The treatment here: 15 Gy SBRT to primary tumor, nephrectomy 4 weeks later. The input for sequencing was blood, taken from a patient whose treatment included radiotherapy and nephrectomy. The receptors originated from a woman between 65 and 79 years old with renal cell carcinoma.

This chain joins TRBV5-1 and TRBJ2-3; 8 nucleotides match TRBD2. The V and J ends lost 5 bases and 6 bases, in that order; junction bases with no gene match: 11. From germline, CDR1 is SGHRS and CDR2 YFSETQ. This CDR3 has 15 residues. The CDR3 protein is CASRTTGGATDTQYF. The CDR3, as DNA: TGCGCCAGCAGAACTACCGGGGGGGCTACGGATACGCAGTATTTT.

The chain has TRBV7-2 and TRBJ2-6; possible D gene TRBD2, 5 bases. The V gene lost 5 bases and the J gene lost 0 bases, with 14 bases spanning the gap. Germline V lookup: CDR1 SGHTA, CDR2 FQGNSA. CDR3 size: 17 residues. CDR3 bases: TGTGCCAGCAGCACCCGGACTTCCAGCTCTGGGGCCAACGTCCTGACTTTC. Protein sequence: CASSTRTSSSGANVLTF.

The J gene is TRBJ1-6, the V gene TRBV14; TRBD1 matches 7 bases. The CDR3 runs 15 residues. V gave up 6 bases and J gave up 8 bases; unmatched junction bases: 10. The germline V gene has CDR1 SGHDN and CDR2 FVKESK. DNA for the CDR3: TGTGCCAGCAGGGAACAGGGGCCGAGGGATTCACCCCTCCACTTT. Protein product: CASREQGPRDSPLHF. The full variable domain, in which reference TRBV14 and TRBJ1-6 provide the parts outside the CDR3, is EAGVTQFPSHSVIEKGQTVTLRCDPISGHDNLYWYRRVMGKEIKFLLHFVKESKQDESGMPNNRFLAERTGGTYSTLKVQPAELEDSGVYFCASREQGPRDSPLHFGNGTRLTVT.

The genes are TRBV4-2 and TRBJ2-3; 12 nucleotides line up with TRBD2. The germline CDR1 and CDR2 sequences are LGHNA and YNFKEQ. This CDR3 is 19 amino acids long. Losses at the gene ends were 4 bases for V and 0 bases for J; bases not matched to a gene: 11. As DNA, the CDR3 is TGTGCCAGCAGCCGTAGAATAAGGACTAGCGGGGCCAGCACAGATACGCAGTATTTT. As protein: CASSRRIRTSGASTDTQYF.

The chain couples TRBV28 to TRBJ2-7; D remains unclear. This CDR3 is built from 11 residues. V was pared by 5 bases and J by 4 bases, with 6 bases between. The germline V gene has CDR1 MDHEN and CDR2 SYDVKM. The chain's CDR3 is CASSPRYEQYF. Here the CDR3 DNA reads TGTGCCAGCAGTCCTCGATACGAGCAGTACTTC.

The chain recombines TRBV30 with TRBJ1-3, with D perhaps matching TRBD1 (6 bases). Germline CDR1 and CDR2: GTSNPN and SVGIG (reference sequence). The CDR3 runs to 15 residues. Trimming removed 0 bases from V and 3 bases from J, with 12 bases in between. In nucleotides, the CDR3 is TGTGCCTGGAGTGTACAAGGGGGAAATGGAAACACCATATATTTT. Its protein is CAWSVQGGNGNTIYF. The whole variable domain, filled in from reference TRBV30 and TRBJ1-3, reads SQTIHQWPATLVQPVGSPLSLECTVEGTSNPNLYWYRQAAGRGLQLLFYSVGIGQISSEVPQNLSASRPQDRQFILSSKKLLLSDSGFYLCAWSVQGGNGNTIYFGEGSWLTVV.

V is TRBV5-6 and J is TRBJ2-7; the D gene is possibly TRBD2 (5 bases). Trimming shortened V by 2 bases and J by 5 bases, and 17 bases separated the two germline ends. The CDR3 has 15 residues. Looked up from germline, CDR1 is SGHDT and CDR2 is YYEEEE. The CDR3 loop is CASSFRGVAPNEQYF. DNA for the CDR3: TGTGCCAGCAGCTTCCGGGGTGTCGCCCCTAACGAGCAGTACTTC. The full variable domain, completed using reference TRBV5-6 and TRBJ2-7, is DAGVTQSPTHLIKTRGQQVTLRCSPKSGHDTVSWYQQALGQGPQFIFQYYEEEERQRGNFPDRFSGHQFPNYSSELNVNALLLGDSALYLCASSFRGVAPNEQYFGPGTRLTVT.

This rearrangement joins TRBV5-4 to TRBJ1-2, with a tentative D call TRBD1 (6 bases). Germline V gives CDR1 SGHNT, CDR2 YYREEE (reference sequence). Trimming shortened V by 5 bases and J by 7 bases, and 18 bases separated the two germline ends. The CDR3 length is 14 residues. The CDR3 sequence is CASSSPQGRGGYTF. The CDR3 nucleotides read TGTGCCAGCAGTTCACCACAGGGCAGGGGTGGCTACACCTTC.

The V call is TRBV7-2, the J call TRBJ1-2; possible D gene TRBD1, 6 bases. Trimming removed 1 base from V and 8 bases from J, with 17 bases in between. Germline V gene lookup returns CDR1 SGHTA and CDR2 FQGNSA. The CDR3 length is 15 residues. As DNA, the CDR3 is TGTGCCAGCAGCTTAGGAGGGCAGGGGAGGCACGGCTACACCTTC. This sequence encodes CASSLGGQGRHGYTF.

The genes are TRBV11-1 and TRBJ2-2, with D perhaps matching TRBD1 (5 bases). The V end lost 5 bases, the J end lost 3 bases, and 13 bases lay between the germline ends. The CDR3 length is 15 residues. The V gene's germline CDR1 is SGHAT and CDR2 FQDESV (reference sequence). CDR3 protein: CASSPAGLDTGELFF. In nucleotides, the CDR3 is TGTGCCAGCAGCCCTGCAGGGTTGGACACCGGGGAGCTGTTTTTT.

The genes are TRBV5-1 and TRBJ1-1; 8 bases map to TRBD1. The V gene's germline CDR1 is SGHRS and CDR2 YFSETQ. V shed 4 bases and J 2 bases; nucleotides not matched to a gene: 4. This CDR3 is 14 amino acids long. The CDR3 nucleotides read TGCGCCAGCAGCACTGGACAGGGTAACACTGAAGCTTTCTTT. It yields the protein CASSTGQGNTEAFF.

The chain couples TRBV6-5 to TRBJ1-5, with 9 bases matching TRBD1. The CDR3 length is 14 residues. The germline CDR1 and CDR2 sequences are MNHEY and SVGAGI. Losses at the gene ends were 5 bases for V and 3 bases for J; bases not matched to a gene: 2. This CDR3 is CASSTGGPNQPQHF. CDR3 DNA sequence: TGTGCCAGCAGTACAGGGGGCCCCAATCAGCCCCAGCATTTT.

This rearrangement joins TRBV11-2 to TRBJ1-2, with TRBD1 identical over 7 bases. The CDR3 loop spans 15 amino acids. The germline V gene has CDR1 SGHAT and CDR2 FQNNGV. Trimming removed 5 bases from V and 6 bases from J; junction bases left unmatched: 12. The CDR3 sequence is CASSQGKPGTDGYTF. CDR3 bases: TGTGCCAGCAGCCAAGGAAAGCCCGGGACAGATGGCTACACCTTC. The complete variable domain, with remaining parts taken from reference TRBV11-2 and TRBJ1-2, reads EAGVAQSPRYKIIEKRQSVAFWCNPISGHATLYWYQQILGQGPKLLIQFQNNGVVDDSQLPKDRFSAERLKGVDSTLKIQPAKLEDSAVYLCASSQGKPGTDGYTFGSGTRLTVV.

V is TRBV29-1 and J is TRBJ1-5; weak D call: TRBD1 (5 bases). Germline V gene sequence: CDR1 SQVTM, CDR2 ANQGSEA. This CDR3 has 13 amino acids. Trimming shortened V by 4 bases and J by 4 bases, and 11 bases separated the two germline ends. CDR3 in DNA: TGCAGCGTTGGCCAGGGTGGGAATCAGCCCCAGCATTTT. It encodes CSVGQGGNQPQHF.

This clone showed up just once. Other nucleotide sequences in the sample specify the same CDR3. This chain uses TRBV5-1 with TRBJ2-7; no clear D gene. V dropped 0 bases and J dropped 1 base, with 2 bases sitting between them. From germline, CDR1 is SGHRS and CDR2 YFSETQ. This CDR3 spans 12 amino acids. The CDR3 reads CASSLVSYEQYF. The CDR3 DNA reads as TGCGCCAGCAGCTTGGTGTCCTACGAGCAGTACTTC.

The CDR3 here is CASSEGQGSLGYTF. The CDR3 DNA sequence: TGTGCCAGCAGCGAGGGACAGGGGAGTCTTGGCTACACCTTC. The gene calls are TRBV7-9 and TRBJ1-2; 10 bases agree with TRBD1. Germline CDR1 is SEHNR and CDR2 is FQNEAQ (reference sequence). The CDR3 is made up of 14 amino acids. V shed 5 bases and J 7 bases; nucleotides not matched to a gene: 7.

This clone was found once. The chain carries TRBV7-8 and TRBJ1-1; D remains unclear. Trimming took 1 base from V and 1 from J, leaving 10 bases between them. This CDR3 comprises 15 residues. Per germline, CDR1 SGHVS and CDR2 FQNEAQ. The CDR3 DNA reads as TGTGCCAGCAGCTTAGAGGGCAGCTCGAACACTGAAGCTTTCTTT. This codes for CASSLEGSSNTEAFF.

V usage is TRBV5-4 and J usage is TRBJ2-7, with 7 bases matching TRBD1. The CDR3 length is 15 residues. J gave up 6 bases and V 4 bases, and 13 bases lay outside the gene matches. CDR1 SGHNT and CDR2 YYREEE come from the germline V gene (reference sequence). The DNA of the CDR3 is TGTGCCAGCAGCACGCGGACAGGCGAAGGAGGCGAGCAGTACTTC. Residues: CASSTRTGEGGEQYF.

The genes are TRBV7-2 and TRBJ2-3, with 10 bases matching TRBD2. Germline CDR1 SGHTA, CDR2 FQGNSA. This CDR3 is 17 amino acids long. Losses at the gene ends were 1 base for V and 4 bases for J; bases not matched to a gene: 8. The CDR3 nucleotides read TGTGCCAGCAGCTTAGGGAGCGGGGGGGCCTTTGCAGATACGCAGTATTTT. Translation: CASSLGSGGAFADTQYF.

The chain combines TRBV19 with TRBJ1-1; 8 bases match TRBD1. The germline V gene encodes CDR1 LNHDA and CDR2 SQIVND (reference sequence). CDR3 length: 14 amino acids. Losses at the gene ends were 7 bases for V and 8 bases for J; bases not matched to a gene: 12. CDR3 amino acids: CASNTPGTGKEAFF. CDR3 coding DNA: TGTGCCAGTAACACCCCCGGGACAGGTAAAGAAGCTTTCTTT. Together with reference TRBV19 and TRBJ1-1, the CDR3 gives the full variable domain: DGGITQSPKYLFRKEGQNVTLSCEQNLNHDAMYWYRQDPGQGLRLIYYSQIVNDFQKGDIAEGYSVSREKKESFPLTVTSAQKNPTAFYLCASNTPGTGKEAFFGQGTRLTVV.

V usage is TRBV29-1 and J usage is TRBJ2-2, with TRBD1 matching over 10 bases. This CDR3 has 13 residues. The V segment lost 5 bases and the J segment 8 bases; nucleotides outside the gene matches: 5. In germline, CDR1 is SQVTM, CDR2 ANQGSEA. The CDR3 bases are TGCAGCGTTTGGACAGGGGGGTCGGGGGAGCTGTTTTTT. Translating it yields CSVWTGGSGELFF.

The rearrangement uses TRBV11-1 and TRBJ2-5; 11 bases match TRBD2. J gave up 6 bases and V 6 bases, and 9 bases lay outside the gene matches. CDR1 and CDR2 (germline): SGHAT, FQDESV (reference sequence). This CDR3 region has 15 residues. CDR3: CASRPTSGGLKTQYF. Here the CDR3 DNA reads TGTGCCAGCAGACCAACTAGCGGGGGTTTGAAGACCCAGTACTTC.

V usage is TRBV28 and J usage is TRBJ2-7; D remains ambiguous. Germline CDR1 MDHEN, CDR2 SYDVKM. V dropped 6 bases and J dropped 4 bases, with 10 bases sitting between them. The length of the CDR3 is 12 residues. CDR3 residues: CASSTPAYEQYF. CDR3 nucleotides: TGTGCCAGCAGCACCCCGGCTTACGAGCAGTACTTC.

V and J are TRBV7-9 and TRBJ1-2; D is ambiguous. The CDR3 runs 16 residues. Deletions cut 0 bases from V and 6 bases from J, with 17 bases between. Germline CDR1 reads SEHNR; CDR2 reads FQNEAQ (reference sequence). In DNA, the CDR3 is TGTGCCAGCAGCTTAGCTGATCTCGAGGCGGTGGATGGCTACACCTTC. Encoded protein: CASSLADLEAVDGYTF.

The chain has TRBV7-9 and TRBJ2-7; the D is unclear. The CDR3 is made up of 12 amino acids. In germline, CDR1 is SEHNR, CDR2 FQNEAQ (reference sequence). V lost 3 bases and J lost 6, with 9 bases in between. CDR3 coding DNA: TGTGCCAGCAGCTTCGGGTCAGCCGAGCAGTACTTC. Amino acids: CASSFGSAEQYF.